Shown below are 22 T cell receptor beta chains from a single sample sequenced in a study of cytomegalovirus exposure and HLA in healthy donors. Repertoires were generated with immunoSEQ multiplex PCR, while TCRdb's copy carries only in-frame clones and drops some. The repertoire holds roughly 50,000 clones, with more than 90% as singletons. The material sequenced was PBMCs. These receptors originate from a man younger than 30 in good health and CMV-seronegative.

This chain connects TRBV21-1 to TRBJ1-1; the listed D gene, TRBD1, was not tested against the DNA. TRBV21-1 is a documented pseudogene. This CDR3 comprises 16 residues. The CDR3 DNA sequence: TGTGCCAGCCAGAAGACAGGGCCAAACATGAACACTGAAGCTTTCTTT. Residues: CASQKTGPNMNTEAFF.

This clone was recorded many times. DNA for the CDR3: TGTGCCAGTAGTGAACGGACAGGGGAAATCAATGAGCAGTTCTTC. Its translation: CASSERTGEINEQFF. The chain joins TRBV19 to TRBJ2-1; 9 bases map to TRBD1. The CDR3 has 15 residues. Germline CDR1 LNHDA, CDR2 SQIVND (reference sequence). V lost 5 bases to trimming and J lost 6 bases; unmatched junction nucleotides: 8.

This clone showed up just once. The chain uses TRBV19 and TRBJ2-1, with 9 bases matching TRBD1. After removal of 2 bases from V and 4 bases from J, the junction contained 6 bases not matched to a gene. Germline CDR1 is LNHDA and CDR2 is SQIVND (reference sequence). CDR3 length: 16 amino acids. This CDR3 is CASSITGQGWYNEQFF. The CDR3 DNA is TGTGCCAGTAGTATAACGGGACAGGGTTGGTACAATGAGCAGTTCTTC.

In this sample, this clone turned up a few times. CDR3 sequence reads: CASSQTGTGGETQYF. The CDR3 region has the DNA TGTGCCAGCAGCCAGACCGGGACAGGGGGAGAGACCCAGTACTTC. The chain has TRBV14 and TRBJ2-5, with 11 bases lining up with TRBD1. CDR1 and CDR2 from the germline V gene are SGHDN and FVKESK. The CDR3 totals 15 residues. V gave up 3 bases and J gave up 4 bases; unmatched junction bases: 4.

This sequence joins TRBV6-1 and TRBJ1-5; perhaps TRBD1 as D (6 bases). The CDR3 has 15 amino acids. V gave up 4 bases and J gave up 0 bases, with 10 bases separating them. Germline CDR1 MNHNS, CDR2 SASEGT. In nucleotides, the CDR3 is TGTGCCAGCAGTGTTTGGGGGCTTAGCAATCAGCCCCAGCATTTT. Protein product: CASSVWGLSNQPQHF.

This clone was observed once. The genes are TRBV28 and TRBJ1-1, with a weak D call TRBD1 (6 bases). V was clipped by 6 bases and J by 4 bases, with 12 bases between them. The CDR3 has 13 amino acids. Germline V gene data show CDR1 as MDHEN and CDR2 as SYDVKM. CDR3 coding DNA: TGTGCCAGCAGCTCTACAGGGACCACTGAAGCTTTCTTT. Amino acid sequence: CASSSTGTTEAFF.

This clone came up once. This chain's CDR3 is CASSPQALTVHEQFF. The CDR3 nucleotides are TGTGCCAGCAGCCCTCAGGCTCTTACTGTACATGAGCAGTTCTTC. The chain is built from TRBV7-9 and TRBJ2-1, with no clear D. CDR1 and CDR2 from the germline V gene are SEHNR and FQNEAQ (reference sequence). The V gene lost 5 bases and the J gene lost 8 bases, with 19 bases spanning the gap. This CDR3 comprises 15 residues.

The V and J genes are TRBV5-8 and TRBJ1-3; a weak D match, TRBD1 (5 bases). This CDR3 is built from 18 residues. Germline CDR1 reads SGHTS; CDR2 reads YDEGEE. Trimming removed 4 bases at V and 0 bases at J, with 20 bases between. The CDR3: CASSPPGGVIRSGNTIYF. CDR3 bases: TGTGCCAGCAGCCCTCCCGGGGGTGTCATCCGCTCTGGAAACACCATATATTTT.

The V and J genes are TRBV13 and TRBJ2-1; 8 bases align to TRBD2. Per the germline V gene, CDR1 is PRHDT and CDR2 is FYEKMQ (reference sequence). V was pared by 5 bases and J by 5 bases, with 11 bases of the junction left unmatched. The CDR3 totals 16 residues. The CDR3 protein is CASSPERESLDNEQFF. The CDR3 DNA is TGTGCCAGCAGCCCCGAGCGGGAGAGTTTGGACAATGAGCAGTTCTTC.

The genes are TRBV7-9 and TRBJ2-7; D perhaps matches TRBD2 (5 bases). The CDR3 is 15 residues long. The germline V gene encodes CDR1 SEHNR and CDR2 FQNEAQ (reference sequence). The V end lost 5 bases, the J end lost 3 bases, and 17 bases lay between the germline ends. The CDR3 bases are TGTGCCAGCAGCCTGGAGCCACTAGAAGTCTACGAGCAGTACTTC. Amino acids: CASSLEPLEVYEQYF.

The genes are TRBV11-3 and TRBJ2-5, with no clear D. This CDR3 has 18 amino acids. Per germline, CDR1 SGHNT and CDR2 YENEEA. V was clipped by 2 bases and J by 1 base, with 20 bases between them. The chain's CDR3 is CASSLSWLRHSGQETQYF. The CDR3 nucleotides read TGTGCCAGCAGCTTATCTTGGCTCCGTCACTCGGGCCAAGAGACCCAGTACTTC.

This clone was observed a single time. J is TRBJ2-5 and V is TRBV7-2; TRBD2 matches 12 bases. The V segment lost 5 bases and the J segment 5 bases; nucleotides outside the gene matches: 6. The V gene's germline CDR1 is SGHTA and CDR2 FQGNSA. The CDR3 covers 15 residues. The CDR3 protein is CASSLTSGSWETQYF. In DNA, the CDR3 is TGTGCCAGCAGCCTGACTAGCGGGAGTTGGGAGACCCAGTACTTC.

This chain links TRBV27 with TRBJ1-3, with D maybe TRBD1 (6 bases). Germline values: CDR1 MNHEY, CDR2 SMNVEV (reference sequence). The CDR3 has 14 residues. V lost 4 bases and J 2 bases, leaving 9 bases between the germline ends. As DNA, the CDR3 is TGTGCCAGCAGTTCTCCAGGGGCTGGAAACACCATATATTTT. Translation gives CASSSPGAGNTIYF.

The chain has TRBV9 and TRBJ2-2; D unclear. V gave up 0 bases and J gave up 7 bases, with 4 bases separating them. The CDR3 extends over 12 amino acids. The germline CDR1 and CDR2 sequences are SGDLS and YYNGEE. The CDR3 DNA sequence: TGTGCCAGCAGCGTAGGCGGCGGGGAGCTGTTTTTT. This encodes CASSVGGGELFF.

The table lists this clone with a few counts. The chain combines TRBV19 with TRBJ1-2; a weak D match, TRBD1 (5 bases). CDR1 LNHDA and CDR2 SQIVND come from the germline V gene (reference sequence). CDR3 length: 14 residues. V lost 7 bases, J lost 1 base, and 13 bases lay in between. CDR3 loop: CASTDDQGNYGYTF. As DNA, the CDR3 is TGTGCCAGTACGGACGATCAGGGTAACTATGGCTACACCTTC.

The chain combines TRBV7-2 with TRBJ2-5; D is perhaps TRBD1 (6 bases). Per the germline V gene, CDR1 is SGHTA and CDR2 is FQGNSA. The ends were cut back, 1 base at V and 0 bases at J, with 15 bases in the middle. The CDR3 contains 17 residues. The CDR3 nucleotides are TGTGCCAGCAGCTTAGGGACAGCTAGACCGTACCAAGAGACCCAGTACTTC. This encodes CASSLGTARPYQETQYF.

The chain employs TRBV27 and TRBJ1-2; D uncertain. The ends were cut back, 5 bases at V and 2 bases at J, with 9 bases in the middle. Germline V lookup: CDR1 MNHEY, CDR2 SMNVEV (reference sequence). The CDR3 runs to 13 residues. The CDR3 DNA is TGTGCCAGCAGTAGAACGGGGAACTATGGCTACACCTTC. This codes for CASSRTGNYGYTF.

V is TRBV7-6 and J is TRBJ2-1; possibly TRBD2 for D (5 bases). Trimming removed 6 bases from V and 9 bases from J, with 12 bases in between. This CDR3 spans 12 amino acids. The germline CDR1 and CDR2 sequences are SGHVS and FNYEAQ. This chain's CDR3 is CASRGAGPEQFF. CDR3 coding DNA: TGTGCCAGCAGGGGTGCGGGCCCTGAGCAGTTCTTC. Full variable domain (missing parts from reference TRBV7-6 and TRBJ2-1): GAGVSQSPRYKVTKRGQDVALRCDPISGHVSLYWYRQALGQGPEFLTYFNYEAQQDKSGLPNDRFSAERPEGSISTLTIQRTEQRDSAMYRCASRGAGPEQFFGPGTRLTVL.

The rearrangement uses TRBV21-1 and TRBJ1-4; no check of the table's D call, TRBD1, against the DNA was made. TRBV21-1 is flagged as a pseudogene. CDR3 length: 18 residues. The CDR3 protein is CASSKRTGTLATNEKLFF. The CDR3 DNA reads as TGTGCCAGCAGCAAAAGGACTGGGACACTAGCAACTAATGAAAAACTGTTTTTT.

This clone was recorded once. This rearrangement joins TRBV11-2 to TRBJ2-1; perhaps TRBD2 as D (5 bases). The CDR3 has 12 residues. V lost 2 bases, J lost 9 bases, and 8 bases lay in between. Germline V lookup: CDR1 SGHAT, CDR2 FQNNGV. CDR3 loop: CASSLIGVEQFF. CDR3 coding DNA: TGTGCCAGCAGCTTAATCGGGGTTGAGCAGTTCTTC. Full variable domain (rest looked up from reference TRBV11-2 and TRBJ2-1): EAGVAQSPRYKIIEKRQSVAFWCNPISGHATLYWYQQILGQGPKLLIQFQNNGVVDDSQLPKDRFSAERLKGVDSTLKIQPAKLEDSAVYLCASSLIGVEQFFGPGTRLTVL.

The chain couples TRBV27 to TRBJ2-1; 11 nucleotides match TRBD2. After removal of 10 bases from V and 3 bases from J, the junction contained 5 bases not matched to a gene. The CDR3 runs to 14 residues. Germline assignment: CDR1 MNHEY and CDR2 SMNVEV (reference sequence). Here the CDR3 reads CAITGTSGYNEQFF. DNA for the CDR3: TGTGCCATCACGGGGACTAGCGGCTACAATGAGCAGTTCTTC.

The gene calls are TRBV11-2 and TRBJ2-1; D might be TRBD1 (5 bases). Germline CDR1 and CDR2: SGHAT and FQNNGV. CDR3 length: 17 residues. The V gene lost 1 base and the J gene lost 7 bases, with 20 bases spanning the gap. The CDR3 DNA reads as TGTGCCAGCAGCTTAGCTAGGGTTCTCGTTAGGGGTAATGAGCAGTTCTTC. It is translated as CASSLARVLVRGNEQFF.